This TCR beta chain appears in the sequencing data of a study of blood T cell repertoires in COVID-19. Original processing notes: Nucleated cell counts were estimated from reference gene primer amplification. The data were produced by immunoSEQ multiplex PCR, yet TCRdb's version contains in-frame clones alone and is incomplete. V and J calls and clone size are those listed in that table; D and trimming were worked out from the DNA. This sample has fewer than 350,000 clones; roughly 87% occur once, and the top ten carry around 3.9%. Germline assignment: CDR1 SGHRS and CDR2 YFSETQ. This CDR3 spans 13 amino acids. The V gene lost 2 bases and the J gene lost 5 bases, with 8 bases spanning the gap.

This chain connects TRBV5-1 to TRBJ1-5, with D tentatively TRBD1 (5 bases). The TCR comes from a woman between 55 and 75 years old with COVID-19, enrolled during active disease. Sequencing was done on a sample of peripheral blood. The CDR3 nucleotides are TGCGCCAGCAGCTTAGGGGAAGATCAGCCCCAGCATTTT. Translated: CASSLGEDQPQHF.